This passage covers 22 T cell receptor beta chains from one sample sequenced in a study of blood T cell repertoires in COVID-19. Libraries were prepared by immunoSEQ multiplex PCR; TCRdb keeps only in-frame clonotypes and omits some of them. The sample has nearly 80,000 clones; around 84% are singletons. The sequenced sample was peripheral blood. The source is a woman aged 70-85 years with acute or convalescent COVID-19.

The rearrangement joins TRBV6-5 to TRBJ2-7; D ambiguous. This CDR3 is 14 amino acids long. The ends were cut back, 2 bases at V and 1 base at J, with 9 bases in the middle. Germline V gene lookup returns CDR1 MNHEY and CDR2 SVGAGI. The CDR3 bases are TGTGCCAGCAGTTACCTTCCGGGTTCCTACGAGCAGTACTTC. It specifies CASSYLPGSYEQYF.

The table lists this clone with a few counts. V usage is TRBV30 and J usage is TRBJ2-1; the match to TRBD1 covers 7 bases. From germline, CDR1 is GTSNPN and CDR2 SVGIG (reference sequence). V dropped 2 bases and J dropped 7; count of bases not matched to a gene: 8. This CDR3 comprises 14 residues. This chain's CDR3 is CAWSPRQGLNEQFF. In DNA form, the CDR3 reads TGTGCCTGGAGTCCTCGACAGGGTCTGAATGAGCAGTTCTTC. Full variable domain (missing parts from reference TRBV30 and TRBJ2-1): SQTIHQWPATLVQPVGSPLSLECTVEGTSNPNLYWYRQAAGRGLQLLFYSVGIGQISSEVPQNLSASRPQDRQFILSSKKLLLSDSGFYLCAWSPRQGLNEQFFGPGTRLTVL.

The chain uses TRBV12-3 or TRBV12-4 and TRBJ2-7, with TRBD1 as a possible D gene (5 bases). Trimming removed 4 bases from V and 7 bases from J, with 11 bases in between. This CDR3 contains 12 residues. CDR3 protein: CASSSQGLEQYF. CDR3 coding DNA: TGTGCCAGCAGTTCCCAGGGTCTGGAGCAGTACTTC.

This clone was observed a few times. V is TRBV19 and J is TRBJ1-1; D uncertain. The CDR3 contains 13 residues. V was trimmed by 5 bases and J by 1 base, leaving 8 bases between them. Per germline, CDR1 LNHDA and CDR2 SQIVND (reference sequence). Here the CDR3 DNA reads TGTGCCAGTAGTTGGGCCAAGAACACTGAAGCTTTCTTT. It yields the protein CASSWAKNTEAFF.

The gene calls are TRBV19 and TRBJ2-1; D remains ambiguous. Trimming left V 4 bases short and J 9 bases short, with 16 bases between. CDR1 and CDR2 (germline): LNHDA, SQIVND (reference sequence). CDR3 length: 14 amino acids. CDR3 bases: TGTGCCAGTAGTACCCCGTCAATAGCCCCTGAGCAGTTCTTC. Protein product: CASSTPSIAPEQFF.

This chain connects TRBV3-1 (or the pseudogene TRBV3-2) to TRBJ2-6; TRBD2 might be the D (5 bases). Looked up from germline, CDR1 is LGHDT and CDR2 is YNNKEL (reference sequence). CDR3 length: 15 amino acids. V was shortened by 1 base and J by 2 bases, with 6 bases between the two germline ends. CDR3 sequence: CASSQAGAGANVLTF. CDR3 sequence (DNA): TGTGCCAGCAGCCAAGCCGGGGCTGGGGCCAACGTCCTGACTTTC.

This chain connects TRBV30 to TRBJ1-2; D gene uncertain. The germline V gene has CDR1 GTSNPN and CDR2 SVGIG (reference sequence). This CDR3 is built from 13 residues. The V gene lost 0 bases and the J gene lost 7 bases, with 12 bases spanning the gap. This CDR3 is CAWSVSHLSGYTF. CDR3 DNA: TGTGCCTGGAGTGTATCCCACCTTAGTGGCTACACCTTC.

This clone is a singleton in its sample. The chain employs TRBV4-2 and TRBJ2-3; D ambiguous. V was shortened by 0 bases and J by 3 bases, with 10 bases between the two germline ends. CDR3 size: 15 residues. Germline CDR1 reads LGHNA; CDR2 reads YNFKEQ. CDR3 sequence reads: CASSQERRTTDTQYF. CDR3 sequence (DNA): TGTGCCAGCAGCCAAGAACGTAGAACGACAGATACGCAGTATTTT.

The chain employs TRBV12-3 or TRBV12-4 and TRBJ2-3, with D hard to call. This CDR3 is 11 amino acids long. The V gene lost 8 bases and the J gene lost 6 bases, with 9 bases spanning the gap. The CDR3 nucleotides read TGTGCCAGCTCTGTCGTGGATACGCAGTATTTT. Its protein product is CASSVVDTQYF.

V gene TRBV19 combines with J gene TRBJ1-3, with 7 bases matching TRBD1. This CDR3 spans 17 amino acids. CDR1 is LNHDA and CDR2 is SQIVND in the germline V gene (reference sequence). Trimming cost V 6 bases and J 0 bases; bases outside gene matches: 11. CDR3 region: CASSSYARQGSGNTIYF. The CDR3, as DNA: TGTGCCAGTAGCTCCTACGCGAGACAGGGCTCTGGAAACACCATATATTTT. Complete variable domain (other parts from reference TRBV19 and TRBJ1-3): DGGITQSPKYLFRKEGQNVTLSCEQNLNHDAMYWYRQDPGQGLRLIYYSQIVNDFQKGDIAEGYSVSREKKESFPLTVTSAQKNPTAFYLCASSSYARQGSGNTIYFGEGSWLTVV.

J is TRBJ2-3 and V is TRBV7-9, with unresolved D. V was cut by 8 bases and J by 4 bases, with 7 bases left in between. The CDR3 length is 11 residues. Looked up from germline, CDR1 is SEHNR and CDR2 is FQNEAQ (reference sequence). The CDR3: CASSTADTQYF. DNA for the CDR3: TGTGCCAGCTCGACTGCAGATACGCAGTATTTT. The complete variable domain, with remaining parts taken from reference TRBV7-9 and TRBJ2-3, reads DTGVSQNPRHKITKRGQNVTFRCDPISEHNRLYWYRQTLGQGPEFLTYFQNEAQLEKSRLLSDRFSAERPKGSFSTLEIQRTEQGDSAMYLCASSTADTQYFGPGTRLTVL.

In regard to this clone: The sample contains more than one DNA sequence encoding this CDR3. V gene TRBV30 combines with J gene TRBJ2-3; D remains unclear. The germline V and J ends were trimmed by 0 bases and 6 bases, with 7 bases remaining between them. This CDR3 is 12 amino acids long. Looked up from germline, CDR1 is GTSNPN and CDR2 is SVGIG (reference sequence). The CDR3 bases are TGTGCCTGGAGTGTACTCGGGGATACGCAGTATTTT. Encoded protein: CAWSVLGDTQYF.

The gene calls are TRBV6-5 and TRBJ1-1; 10 positions match TRBD1. Trimming at V came to 5 bases and at J to 8 bases, leaving 11 bases not matched to a gene. Germline CDR1 reads MNHEY; CDR2 reads SVGAGI. There are 15 residues in the CDR3. CDR3 DNA sequence: TGTGCCAGCAGTCAGCGCCCCGGGACAGGGGTGGAAGCTTTCTTT. It encodes CASSQRPGTGVEAFF.

The chain recombines TRBV5-1 with TRBJ2-5; 8 positions match TRBD1. The V gene end was trimmed by 3 bases and the J gene end by 2 bases; junction bases not matched to a gene: 6. In germline, CDR1 is SGHRS, CDR2 YFSETQ. The CDR3 covers 15 residues. The DNA of the CDR3 is TGCGCCAGCAGCTCTGTGGGACAGGAACAAGAGACCCAGTACTTC. It translates to CASSSVGQEQETQYF.

This chain connects TRBV24-1 to TRBJ2-5; D uncertain. CDR1 KGHDR and CDR2 SFDVKD come from the germline V gene. Trimming removed 3 bases from V and 3 bases from J, with 10 bases in between. The CDR3 contains 14 residues. This CDR3 is CATSDTERKETQYF. CDR3 coding DNA: TGTGCCACCAGTGATACAGAACGGAAAGAGACCCAGTACTTC.

V is TRBV5-1 and J is TRBJ2-2; D is possibly TRBD2 (5 bases). This CDR3 is built from 13 residues. CDR1 is SGHRS and CDR2 is YFSETQ in the germline V gene. The V end lost 2 bases, the J end lost 4 bases, and 6 bases lay between the germline ends. This CDR3 is CASSFSVTGELFF. DNA for the CDR3: TGCGCCAGCAGCTTTAGCGTCACCGGGGAGCTGTTTTTT.

The DNA of the CDR3 is TGTGCCAGCAGTTATTTTTTACGCAGGGGGCTTCAGCCCCAGCATTTT. Translating gives CASSYFLRRGLQPQHF. The chain has TRBV6-5 and TRBJ1-5; TRBD1 matches at 8 bases. CDR1 is MNHEY, CDR2 SVGAGI, per germline. The CDR3 has 16 amino acids. The J segment lost 6 bases and the V segment lost 3 bases, leaving 10 bases of the junction unmatched.

The chain joins TRBV6-5 to TRBJ2-5; a weak D match, TRBD2 (6 bases). Deletions cut 7 bases from V and 1 base from J, with 10 bases between. The CDR3 is 13 amino acids. The germline CDR1 and CDR2 sequences are MNHEY and SVGAGI. Written as DNA, the CDR3 is TGTGCCAGCATCGGGGGATCCCAAGAGACCCAGTACTTC. It yields the protein CASIGGSQETQYF.

V gene TRBV5-6 combines with J gene TRBJ2-1; 8 bases match TRBD2. V trimming: 3 bases; J trimming: 9 bases; junction bases outside the gene matches: 8. The length of the CDR3 is 14 residues. Germline-derived CDR1 and CDR2 are SGHDT and YYEEEE. CDR3 loop: CASSSGTRSSEQFF. The CDR3 DNA reads as TGTGCCAGCAGCTCCGGGACTAGAAGTTCTGAGCAGTTCTTC. The whole variable domain, remainder taken from reference TRBV5-6 and TRBJ2-1, is DAGVTQSPTHLIKTRGQQVTLRCSPKSGHDTVSWYQQALGQGPQFIFQYYEEEERQRGNFPDRFSGHQFPNYSSELNVNALLLGDSALYLCASSSGTRSSEQFFGPGTRLTVL.

The chain joins TRBV5-6 to TRBJ1-6, with 7 positions matching TRBD1. V trimming: 1 base; J trimming: 10 bases; junction bases outside the gene matches: 14. This CDR3 has 17 amino acids. Per germline, CDR1 SGHDT and CDR2 YYEEEE. The CDR3 bases are TGTGCCAGCAGCTTGAGACAGGGTGTTGGTTCGCGGTCACCCCTCCACTTT. Its translation is CASSLRQGVGSRSPLHF.

This clone has only one observation. The chain combines TRBV29-1 with TRBJ2-1; maybe TRBD2 (6 bases). The CDR3 length is 14 residues. Germline values: CDR1 SQVTM, CDR2 ANQGSEA. The ends were cut back, 4 bases at V and 9 bases at J, with 19 bases in the middle. The chain's CDR3 is CSVVPGGPRGEQFF. The CDR3 coding sequence is TGCAGCGTTGTACCTGGAGGGCCCCGGGGTGAGCAGTTCTTC.

Here the CDR3 reads CASSLGTVLSGNTIYF. The DNA of the CDR3 is TGTGCCAGCAGCCTCGGGACAGTTCTATCTGGAAACACCATATATTTT. The chain carries TRBV3-1 (or the pseudogene TRBV3-2) and TRBJ1-3; 7 bases are shared with TRBD1. Germline values: CDR1 LGHDT, CDR2 YNNKEL (reference sequence). J was trimmed by 1 base and V by 4 bases; bases with no gene match: 7. This CDR3 comprises 16 residues.